These 16 T cell receptor beta chains share one sample of origin, sequenced in a study of CD8 T cells in ankylosing spondylitis. TCRdb re-derived calls from the 5' RACE reads in MiXCR, one entry per CDR3 protein. This sample has about 39,000 distinct CDR3 sequences; 2.5% to 3.5% occur once, and the top ten carry approximately 3%. Sequenced: blood, either unsorted or a sorted T cell fraction (not recorded which). These receptors all stem from a male donor with ankylosing spondylitis or in good health (not recorded which).

Only a few counts were recorded for this clonotype. A much larger clone lies a single base off, so this may be a read error. This chain links TRBV9 with TRBJ2-1; 11 bases fit TRBD2. Trimming took 0 bases from V and 5 from J; bases not matched to a gene: 4. The CDR3 covers 16 residues. Germline CDR1 reads SGDLS; CDR2 reads YYNGEE. The CDR3 DNA is TGTGCCAGCAGCGTAGACCTAGCGGGAGGAGACAATGAGCAGTTCTTC. Protein sequence: CASSVDLAGGDNEQFF. The full variable domain, in which reference TRBV9 and TRBJ2-1 provide the parts outside the CDR3, is DSGVTQTPKHLITATGQRVTLRCSPRSGDLSVYWYQQSLDQGLQFLIQYYNGEERAKGNILERFSAQQFPDLHSELNLSSLELGDSALYFCASSVDLAGGDNEQFFGPGTRLTVL.

This clonotype has ten or more counts. This chain uses TRBV9 with TRBJ2-2; D is ambiguous. V was pared by 6 bases and J by 4 bases, with 13 bases between. Germline V gene sequence: CDR1 SGDLS, CDR2 YYNGEE. The CDR3 length is 14 residues. The CDR3 spells CASNRLRSTGELFF. The CDR3, as DNA: TGTGCCAGCAATCGACTTAGAAGCACCGGGGAGCTGTTTTTT.

This clonotype occurred many times. V usage is TRBV12-3 or TRBV12-4 and J usage is TRBJ2-7; D is unclear. This CDR3 contains 14 residues. With 1 base removed from V and 7 bases from J, the gap between germline ends came to 14 bases. The CDR3 DNA sequence: TGTGCCAGCAGTTTAGTGATCCCGAATGGAGAGCAGTACGTC. The encoded protein is CASSLVIPNGEQYV.

This clonotype was detected ten times or more. The chain carries TRBV9 and TRBJ1-1, with D unclear. The CDR3 runs 14 residues. Germline CDR1 is SGDLS and CDR2 is YYNGEE. V dropped 4 bases and J dropped 0 bases, with 10 bases sitting between them. The CDR3 loop reads CASSLSSVNTEAFF. The CDR3 coding sequence is TGTGCCAGCAGCCTTAGCTCGGTGAACACTGAAGCTTTCTTT.

This clonotype was detected many times. The chain links TRBV9 to TRBJ2-3, with 7 bases lining up with TRBD1. The V and J ends lost 0 bases and 2 bases, in that order; junction bases with no gene match: 3. The germline V gene has CDR1 SGDLS and CDR2 YYNGEE. This CDR3 is 15 amino acids long. The CDR3 DNA is TGTGCCAGCAGCGTAGCACAGGGGATCACAGATACGCAGTATTTT. This encodes CASSVAQGITDTQYF.

There are many counts of this clonotype. The CDR3 reads CASSVVDRVGTDTQYF. The CDR3 DNA reads as TGTGCCAGCAGCGTAGTGGACAGGGTGGGCACAGATACGCAGTATTTT. The rearrangement joins TRBV9 to TRBJ2-3; 8 bases align to TRBD1. The junction had 4 bases not matched to a gene; V was cut back by 0 bases and J by 1 base. This CDR3 is built from 16 residues. Germline V gene lookup returns CDR1 SGDLS and CDR2 YYNGEE.

This clonotype was seen many times. The genes are TRBV9 and TRBJ1-2; 8 nucleotides match TRBD1. Germline V gene data show CDR1 as SGDLS and CDR2 as YYNGEE. This CDR3 has 15 residues. The V gene end was trimmed by 2 bases and the J gene end by 4 bases; junction bases not matched to a gene: 7. CDR3 loop: CASSVGTGESYGYTF. The CDR3 DNA is TGTGCCAGCAGCGTTGGGACAGGAGAGAGCTATGGCTACACCTTC.

This clonotype occurred many times. This chain joins TRBV9 and TRBJ2-3; 10 bases line up with TRBD2. The CDR3 totals 17 residues. Per germline, CDR1 SGDLS and CDR2 YYNGEE. V gave up 1 base and J gave up 4 bases; unmatched junction bases: 9. CDR3 DNA sequence: TGTGCCAGCAGCGTAATGGCTAGCGGGAGTTTTTCAGATACGCAGTATTTT. Its translation: CASSVMASGSFSDTQYF.

The V gene is TRBV9, the J gene TRBJ2-2; 9 bases are shared with TRBD2. The CDR3 consists of 15 residues. Germline V gene data show CDR1 as SGDLS and CDR2 as YYNGEE. The junction had 7 bases not matched to a gene; V was cut back by 0 bases and J by 10 bases. The CDR3 here is CASSVVTSGSQELFF. The CDR3 DNA follows: TGTGCCAGCAGCGTAGTAACTAGCGGGTCCCAGGAGCTGTTTTTT.

This clonotype was found many times. J is TRBJ1-2 and V is TRBV21-1. TRBV21-1 represents a pseudogene. CDR3 length: 16 amino acids. CDR3 coding DNA: TGTGCCAGCAGCGAGTACCACGGGAAAATAAACTATGGCTACACCTTC. Its protein is CASSEYHGKINYGYTF.

This clonotype was recorded at least ten times. This chain links TRBV9 with TRBJ1-2; 12 positions match TRBD1. CDR1 and CDR2 (germline): SGDLS, YYNGEE. V trimming: 4 bases; J trimming: 5 bases; junction bases outside the gene matches: 6. This CDR3 spans 15 amino acids. Written as DNA, the CDR3 is TGTGCCAGCAGCCTCCGGGGACAGGGGGCTTATGGCTACACCTTC. It codes for CASSLRGQGAYGYTF. Combining the CDR3 with reference TRBV9 and TRBJ1-2 gives the whole variable domain DSGVTQTPKHLITATGQRVTLRCSPRSGDLSVYWYQQSLDQGLQFLIQYYNGEERAKGNILERFSAQQFPDLHSELNLSSLELGDSALYFCASSLRGQGAYGYTFGSGTRLTVV.

In this sample, this clonotype turned up many times. The chain links TRBV9 to TRBJ2-1, with 13 bases fitting TRBD2. CDR3 length: 18 amino acids. The germline V gene has CDR1 SGDLS and CDR2 YYNGEE. With V trimmed by 4 bases and J by 1 base, 8 bases remained unmatched. CDR3 DNA sequence: TGTGCCAGCAGCCCGAGGACTAGCGGGAGTTGGTCCTACAATGAGCAGTTCTTC. Its protein product is CASSPRTSGSWSYNEQFF.

This clonotype was picked up many times. The chain combines TRBV9 with TRBJ2-3; 8 bases map to TRBD2. V gave up 0 bases and J gave up 4 bases; unmatched junction bases: 7. Germline CDR1 is SGDLS and CDR2 is YYNGEE. CDR3 length: 16 residues. The CDR3 DNA follows: TGTGCCAGCAGCGTAGCGGCGGGGGGCGACGCAGATACGCAGTATTTT. Residues: CASSVAAGGDADTQYF.

A few counts support this clonotype. This chain joins TRBV9 and TRBJ2-2, with 9 bases fitting TRBD1. Germline V gene lookup returns CDR1 SGDLS and CDR2 YYNGEE. The V and J ends lost 0 bases and 1 base, in that order; junction bases with no gene match: 1. The CDR3 has 16 amino acids. CDR3 coding DNA: TGTGCCAGCAGCGTAGTGGACAGGGGGAACACCGGGGAGCTGTTTTTT. This codes for CASSVVDRGNTGELFF. Drawing the rest from reference TRBV9 and TRBJ2-2, the complete variable domain is DSGVTQTPKHLITATGQRVTLRCSPRSGDLSVYWYQQSLDQGLQFLIQYYNGEERAKGNILERFSAQQFPDLHSELNLSSLELGDSALYFCASSVVDRGNTGELFFGEGSRLTVL.

This clonotype was counted at least ten times. The V gene is TRBV9, the J gene TRBJ2-5; possibly TRBD1 for D (6 bases). The CDR3 is 14 residues long. Trimming pared 2 bases from V and 2 bases from J, leaving 10 bases between. Germline V lookup: CDR1 SGDLS, CDR2 YYNGEE. CDR3 loop: CASSVRGWQETQYF. CDR3 DNA sequence: TGTGCCAGCAGCGTCAGGGGATGGCAAGAGACCCAGTACTTC.

The chain links TRBV9 to TRBJ2-5; D assignment may be TRBD1 or TRBD2 (5 bases each). This CDR3 spans 14 amino acids. Trimming removed 1 base at V and 5 bases at J, with 12 bases between. CDR1 SGDLS and CDR2 YYNGEE come from the germline V gene. CDR3 amino acids: CASSVSPGTETQYF. In nucleotides, the CDR3 is TGTGCCAGCAGCGTATCCCCAGGGACGGAGACCCAGTACTTC.